Following are 8 T cell receptor beta chains from one sample sequenced in a study of cytomegalovirus exposure and HLA in healthy donors. PCR primers comprised 60 Vbeta and 13 Jbeta primers. Libraries were prepared by immunoSEQ multiplex PCR; TCRdb keeps only in-frame clonotypes and omits some of them. The data contain about 120,000 clones, about 85% of them singletons. Sequenced input: PBMCs. These receptors were taken from a man aged 18 to 29 in good health and CMV-seropositive.

V is TRBV18 and J is TRBJ1-6, with 8 bases matching TRBD1. With V trimmed by 2 bases and J by 6 bases, 3 bases remained unmatched. The germline V gene has CDR1 KGHSH and CDR2 LQKENI. This CDR3 contains 15 residues. CDR3 DNA: TGTGCCAGCTCACCAGGGCAGGGGGCTAATTCACCCCTCCACTTT. It translates to CASSPGQGANSPLHF.

This clone was detected only a few times. V gene TRBV2 combines with J gene TRBJ1-1; the D is unclear. Germline CDR1 and CDR2: SNHLY and FYNNEI. V was pared by 6 bases and J by 7 bases, with 15 bases between. The CDR3 has 13 residues. The CDR3: CASSAEMEFEAFF. Written as DNA, the CDR3 is TGTGCCAGCAGCGCAGAGATGGAGTTTGAAGCTTTCTTT.

Notes on this clone: The sample contains more than one DNA sequence encoding this CDR3. V usage is TRBV30 and J usage is TRBJ1-5; 7 bases are shared with TRBD1. The CDR3 length is 15 residues. V trimming: 1 base; J trimming: 4 bases; junction bases outside the gene matches: 7. Looked up from germline, CDR1 is GTSNPN and CDR2 is SVGIG (reference sequence). The CDR3 sequence: CAWSGGTARNQPQHF. In nucleotides, the CDR3 is TGTGCCTGGAGTGGGGGGACAGCTCGTAATCAGCCCCAGCATTTT.

The chain has TRBV2 and TRBJ2-7; 12 nucleotides align to TRBD2. CDR1 SNHLY and CDR2 FYNNEI come from the germline V gene. The CDR3 is made up of 15 amino acids. V trimming: 2 bases; J trimming: 3 bases; junction bases outside the gene matches: 2. CDR3 bases: TGTGCCAGCAGTGAACCGGGACTAGCGGGCTACGAGCAGTACTTC. Translated, it gives CASSEPGLAGYEQYF.

This clone was detected only once. The CDR3 loop is CASSTGGAKQPQHF. The CDR3 DNA reads TGTGCCAGCAGCACAGGGGGCGCGAAACAGCCCCAGCATTTT. This chain uses TRBV6-6 with TRBJ1-5; the match to TRBD1 covers 9 bases. V was pared by 6 bases and J by 7 bases, with 7 bases of the junction left unmatched. The CDR3 spans 14 residues. Looked up from germline, CDR1 is MNHNY and CDR2 is SVGAGI (reference sequence).

The chain carries TRBV7-9 and TRBJ2-5; 7 positions match TRBD1. This CDR3 is built from 14 residues. V lost 5 bases to trimming and J lost 2 bases; unmatched junction nucleotides: 5. The germline CDR1 and CDR2 sequences are SEHNR and FQNEAQ (reference sequence). CDR3 bases: TGTGCCAGCAGCCCAAGGACAGGTCAAGAGACCCAGTACTTC. Encoded protein: CASSPRTGQETQYF.

The chain has TRBV5-1 and TRBJ2-1; D not resolved. V lost 0 bases to trimming and J lost 7 bases, with 11 bases between them. This CDR3 contains 14 residues. Germline V gene data show CDR1 as SGHRS and CDR2 as YFSETQ. The CDR3 DNA follows: TGCGCCAGCAGCTTGGCACCAGTGAATAATGAGCAGTTCTTC. This encodes CASSLAPVNNEQFF.

The chain is built from TRBV7-9 and TRBJ2-1; a possible D gene is TRBD1 (6 bases). Germline values: CDR1 SEHNR, CDR2 FQNEAQ (reference sequence). V gave up 2 bases and J gave up 7 bases, with 6 bases separating them. There are 12 residues in the CDR3. CDR3 loop: CASSLRGNEQFF. In DNA, the CDR3 is TGTGCCAGCAGCTTAAGGGGGAATGAGCAGTTCTTC.